What follows are 21 T cell receptor beta chains derived from one specimen sequenced in a study of cytomegalovirus exposure and HLA in healthy donors. The primer mix had 60 Vbeta and 13 Jbeta primers. Here immunoSEQ multiplex PCR was the method, and the copy in TCRdb shows in-frame clones only, minus some. The data show about 100,000 clones, about three quarters seen once. Sequencing was performed on PBMCs. Every receptor here comes from a woman aged 18-30 years in good health and CMV-seropositive.

The J gene is TRBJ2-1, the V gene TRBV27; tentative D call: TRBD1 (5 bases). The V end was cut by 0 bases, the J end by 7 bases, with 7 bases between. CDR1 is MNHEY and CDR2 is SMNVEV in the germline V gene (reference sequence). The CDR3 sequence is 13 residues long. CDR3 DNA sequence: TGTGCCAGCAGTTTATCGGGGCGGAATGAGCAGTTCTTC. Amino acids: CASSLSGRNEQFF.

The CDR3 bases are TGTGCCAGCAGTTACACGGACAGCTCCTACGAGCAGTACTTC. This codes for CASSYTDSSYEQYF. The chain carries TRBV6-5 and TRBJ2-7; D is possibly TRBD1 (6 bases). Germline-derived CDR1 and CDR2 are MNHEY and SVGAGI. V shed 2 bases and J shed 0 bases, with 8 bases lying between them. The CDR3 has 14 residues.

The chain joins TRBV2 to TRBJ1-4, with 7 nucleotides matching TRBD1. The CDR3 is 15 amino acids. V gave up 7 bases and J gave up 4 bases; unmatched junction bases: 9. Germline assignment: CDR1 SNHLY and CDR2 FYNNEI. As DNA, the CDR3 is TGTGCCAGCATGGCACAGGGGAGTAATAATGAAAAACTGTTTTTT. It codes for CASMAQGSNNEKLFF.

CDR3 coding DNA: TGTGCCAGCAGTGAGAGCGGGACCGGGTACGGCTCCTACAATGAGCAGTTCTTC. This gives the protein CASSESGTGYGSYNEQFF. The chain uses TRBV6-1 and TRBJ2-1; 7 bases agree with TRBD2. Germline V gene sequence: CDR1 MNHNS, CDR2 SASEGT. With V trimmed by 3 bases and J by 0 bases, 11 bases remained unmatched. The CDR3 is 18 residues long.

This clone was seen only once. J is TRBJ2-5 and V is TRBV30, with 13 bases identical to TRBD2. With 1 base clipped from V and 9 bases from J, the junction kept 8 bases outside the gene matches. The CDR3 is 15 residues long. Looked up from germline, CDR1 is GTSNPN and CDR2 is SVGIG (reference sequence). This chain's CDR3 is CAWSGITSGGGPQYF. DNA of the CDR3: TGTGCCTGGAGTGGAATTACTAGCGGGGGGGGGCCCCAGTACTTC.

The chain combines TRBV4-2 with TRBJ2-3; D gene unclear. The CDR3 is 12 residues long. The germline V gene encodes CDR1 LGHNA and CDR2 YNFKEQ. Deletions cut 0 bases from V and 5 bases from J, with 3 bases between. CDR3 loop: CASSQDQDTQYF. CDR3 nucleotides: TGTGCCAGCAGCCAAGATCAAGATACGCAGTATTTT.

The genes are TRBV6-5 and TRBJ2-3; 8 bases match TRBD2. This CDR3 region has 14 residues. V shed 4 bases, J shed 2 bases, and the junction held 2 bases outside the gene matches. The germline V gene encodes CDR1 MNHEY and CDR2 SVGAGI. This chain's CDR3 is CASSSTSATDTQYF. The CDR3 DNA is TGTGCCAGCAGTTCGACTAGCGCCACAGATACGCAGTATTTT.

The table lists this clone with a few counts. The chain employs TRBV28 and TRBJ1-2; weak D call: TRBD1 (5 bases). The germline V and J ends were trimmed by 3 bases and 8 bases, with 13 bases remaining between them. Germline V gene sequence: CDR1 MDHEN, CDR2 SYDVKM. This CDR3 spans 13 amino acids. CDR3 loop: CASSFRGMFGYTF. The CDR3 coding sequence is TGTGCCAGCAGTTTCCGGGGGATGTTCGGCTACACCTTC.

This clone was counted only a few times. The chain links TRBV5-1 to TRBJ1-1, with 8 bases lining up with TRBD1. The junction had 4 bases not matched to a gene; V was cut back by 4 bases and J by 8 bases. The germline V gene encodes CDR1 SGHRS and CDR2 YFSETQ. The CDR3 loop spans 12 amino acids. As DNA, the CDR3 is TGCGCCAGCAGCCTTGGGACAGGCGAAGCTTTCTTT. It is translated as CASSLGTGEAFF.

The chain is built from TRBV5-1 and TRBJ2-7; D perhaps matches TRBD1 (5 bases). Per the germline V gene, CDR1 is SGHRS and CDR2 is YFSETQ. The CDR3 extends over 15 amino acids. The V end lost 5 bases, the J end lost 0 bases, and 15 bases lay between the germline ends. The CDR3 nucleotides read TGCGCCAGCAGTCTAGGACAACTAATCTCCTACGAGCAGTACTTC. Its protein product is CASSLGQLISYEQYF.

The chain has TRBV30 and TRBJ2-5, with TRBD2 as a possible D gene (5 bases). Trimming left V 0 bases short and J 2 bases short, with 13 bases between. Germline V CDR1 and CDR2: GTSNPN, SVGIG (reference sequence). This CDR3 region has 15 residues. The DNA of the CDR3 is TGTGCCTGGAGTGTACGGGAAGCTCCTCAAGAGACCCAGTACTTC. Translated: CAWSVREAPQETQYF.

This clone occurred a few times. CDR3 amino acids: CASSTRQGLNEKLFF. In DNA, the CDR3 is TGTGCCAGCAGCACGAGACAGGGCCTTAATGAAAAACTGTTTTTT. The chain carries TRBV5-6 and TRBJ1-4; 7 bases map to TRBD1. This CDR3 region has 15 residues. CDR1 is SGHDT, CDR2 YYEEEE, per germline. The V segment lost 4 bases and the J segment 4 bases; nucleotides outside the gene matches: 7.

This clone was counted between two and nine times. This sequence joins TRBV28 and TRBJ2-7; 8 bases are shared with TRBD1. Per germline, CDR1 MDHEN and CDR2 SYDVKM. The CDR3 has 15 residues. The ends lost 4 bases at V and 1 base at J; junction bases unmatched: 6. In DNA form, the CDR3 reads TGTGCCAGCAGTTCAGGACAGGGAAGTTCCTACGAGCAGTACTTC. It translates to CASSSGQGSSYEQYF.

V usage is TRBV7-3 and J usage is TRBJ2-1, with a possible D match to TRBD2 (6 bases). Per the germline V gene, CDR1 is SGHTA and CDR2 is FQGTGA. This CDR3 region has 15 residues. The V gene lost 1 base and the J gene lost 6 bases, with 13 bases spanning the gap. As DNA, the CDR3 is TGTGCCAGCAGCTTAAATACGGGAGTAGGCAATGAGCAGTTCTTC. Amino acids: CASSLNTGVGNEQFF.

This sequence joins TRBV2 and TRBJ1-1, with 8 bases that match TRBD1. The germline gives CDR1 SNHLY, CDR2 FYNNEI. This CDR3 comprises 17 residues. With V trimmed by 4 bases and J by 0 bases, 10 bases remained unmatched. As DNA, the CDR3 is TGTGCCAGCAGTGGGTACAGGGGGGGCCTCTTGAACACTGAAGCTTTCTTT. It translates to CASSGYRGGLLNTEAFF.

The chain recombines TRBV19 with TRBJ2-5; 7 bases line up with TRBD2. Germline CDR1 LNHDA, CDR2 SQIVND (reference sequence). CDR3 length equals 14 residues. Trimming took 4 bases from V and 7 from J; bases not matched to a gene: 9. DNA of the CDR3: TGTGCCAGTAGTAAACCGGGAGGCGGGGGGACCCAGTACTTC. Residues: CASSKPGGGGTQYF. Complete variable domain (other parts from reference TRBV19 and TRBJ2-5): DGGITQSPKYLFRKEGQNVTLSCEQNLNHDAMYWYRQDPGQGLRLIYYSQIVNDFQKGDIAEGYSVSREKKESFPLTVTSAQKNPTAFYLCASSKPGGGGTQYFGPGTRLLVL.

V usage is TRBV6-5 and J usage is TRBJ1-1; TRBD1 is a possible D gene (5 bases). V dropped 6 bases and J dropped 4 bases, with 18 bases sitting between them. The CDR3 length is 15 residues. Germline V CDR1 and CDR2: MNHEY, SVGAGI. CDR3 in DNA: TGTGCCAGCAGCAAACCAGGGCGTGTGGTCACTGAAGCTTTCTTT. Translating gives CASSKPGRVVTEAFF.

This chain joins TRBV6-6 and TRBJ1-3; D possibly corresponds to TRBD1 (5 bases). The germline V gene encodes CDR1 MNHNY and CDR2 SVGAGI (reference sequence). Trimming left V 4 bases short and J 9 bases short, with 19 bases between. The CDR3 sequence is 15 residues long. CDR3 sequence reads: CASSSPGAVGRTIYF. The CDR3 nucleotides read TGTGCCAGCAGTTCCCCTGGGGCAGTGGGTCGCACCATATATTTT.

The chain couples TRBV29-1 to TRBJ1-3; a possible D gene is TRBD1 (6 bases). CDR1 is SQVTM, CDR2 ANQGSEA, per germline. Trimming stripped 4 bases from V and 10 bases from J, with 17 bases between. The length of the CDR3 is 13 residues. The CDR3 nucleotides read TGCAGCGTTGGGGGGGGGCCCCTGAATACCATATATTTT. This translates into CSVGGGPLNTIYF.

This clone has just one count. V and J are TRBV5-4 and TRBJ2-5; TRBD1 matches 8 bases. The DNA end is more similar to TRBJ2-7, so the J call may be wrong. CDR1 SGHNT and CDR2 YYREEE come from the germline V gene (reference sequence). The CDR3 is 15 amino acids. The CDR3 coding sequence is TGTGCCAGCAGCTCGCCCGAGACAGGGGCCTACGAGCAGTACTTC. Protein: CASSSPETGAYEQYF.

This chain joins TRBV19 and TRBJ1-5, with TRBD1 as a possible D gene (5 bases). Germline CDR1 reads LNHDA; CDR2 reads SQIVND (reference sequence). The ends were cut back, 3 bases at V and 5 bases at J, with 17 bases in the middle. CDR3 length: 16 amino acids. CDR3 DNA sequence: TGTGCCAGTAGTATTGGGGCTGGGAAGGGCCATCAGCCCCAGCATTTT. Amino acid sequence: CASSIGAGKGHQPQHF. Full variable domain (outside the CDR3, taken from reference TRBV19 and TRBJ1-5): DGGITQSPKYLFRKEGQNVTLSCEQNLNHDAMYWYRQDPGQGLRLIYYSQIVNDFQKGDIAEGYSVSREKKESFPLTVTSAQKNPTAFYLCASSIGAGKGHQPQHFGDGTRLSIL.